This T cell receptor beta chain came from a study of technical replicates of blood from a few donors. The V gene's germline CDR1 is SQVTM and CDR2 ANQGSEA. The CDR3 totals 14 residues. Unmatched junction bases numbered 8, after V lost 6 bases and J lost 7 bases. Profiling relied on immunoSEQ multiplex PCR, and the TCRdb table lists in-frame clones only, not all of them. This table has roughly 51,000 clones, around 93% appearing once. The receptor was derived from a human donor in good health. Some clones in this sample may be carry-over from other donors' samples. The V call is TRBV29-1, the J call TRBJ1-5; the match to TRBD1 covers 11 bases. The specimen was PBMCs. The CDR3: CSVAGTGGNQPQHF. In DNA, the CDR3 is TGCAGCGTCGCCGGGACAGGGGGTAACCAGCCCCAGCATTTT.